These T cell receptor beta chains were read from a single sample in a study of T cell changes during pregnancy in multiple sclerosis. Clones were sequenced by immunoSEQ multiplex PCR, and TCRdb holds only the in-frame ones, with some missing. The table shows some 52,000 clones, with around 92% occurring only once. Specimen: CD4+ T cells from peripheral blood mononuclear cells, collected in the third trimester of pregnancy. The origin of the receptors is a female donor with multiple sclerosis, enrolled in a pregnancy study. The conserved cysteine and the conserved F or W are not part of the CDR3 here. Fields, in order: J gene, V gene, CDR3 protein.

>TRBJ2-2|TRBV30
AWTIGGELF
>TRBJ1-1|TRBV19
ASSPLFLQGAKTEAF
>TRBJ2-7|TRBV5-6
ASSRGGQGTYEQY
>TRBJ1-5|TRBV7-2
ASSRGGSEPQH
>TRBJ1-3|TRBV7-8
ASSLVERTGNTIY
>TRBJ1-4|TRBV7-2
ASSSGGRGEKLF
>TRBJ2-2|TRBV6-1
ASRRNTGELF
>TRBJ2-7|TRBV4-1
ASSKRASGVSYEQY
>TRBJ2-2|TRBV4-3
ASSQQGGELF
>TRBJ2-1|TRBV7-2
ASSLAAGAYNEQF
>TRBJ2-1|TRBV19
ASKGVDFFNEQF
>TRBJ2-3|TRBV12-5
ASGPHEVAGGLSADTQY
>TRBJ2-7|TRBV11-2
ASSRGLAGGQRGLEQY
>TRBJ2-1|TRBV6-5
ASSSRRGGEQF
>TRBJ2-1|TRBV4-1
ASSQLDLTSYNEQF
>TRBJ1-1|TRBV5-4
ASSPRLGEGTEAF
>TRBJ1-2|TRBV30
AWSEQSRYGYT
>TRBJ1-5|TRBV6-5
ASSTGQSSQPQH
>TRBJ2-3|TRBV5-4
ASSLAGLAGGLGTDTQY
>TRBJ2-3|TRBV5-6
ASSYQLDRGVTDTQY
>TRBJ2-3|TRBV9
ASSETVISTDTQY
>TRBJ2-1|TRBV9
ASSVSGDLYNEQF
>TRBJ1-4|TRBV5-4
ASSLIQGPNEKLF
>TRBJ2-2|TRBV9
ASSDLRANTGELF
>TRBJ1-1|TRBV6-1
ATRRGMGF
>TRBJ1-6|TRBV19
ASMPGGDNSPLH